This T cell receptor (beta chain) was recorded in a study of cytomegalovirus exposure and HLA in healthy donors. Notes on the study in general: The investigators catalogued 160 or so TCR beta chains as cytomegalovirus-associated.

Trimming left V 0 bases short and J 4 bases short, with 10 bases between. Germline-derived CDR1 and CDR2 are SGDLS and YYNGEE. This CDR3 spans 14 amino acids. It was with 60 Vbeta and 13 Jbeta primers that the PCR ran. The assay was immunoSEQ multiplex PCR, and TCRdb's table has in-frame clones only and misses some. Among 150,000 to 250,000 clones listed, 60% to 85% were seen once. About this clone: Its target is not known.

Input material: PBMCs. This TCR was sampled from a girl under 18 in good health and CMV-seropositive. This chain joins TRBV9 and TRBJ2-5; weak D call: TRBD2 (5 bases). DNA of the CDR3: TGTGCCAGCAGCGTAGAGAGTAGCGCAGAGACCCAGTACTTC. Translated, it gives CASSVESSAETQYF. Full variable domain (missing parts from reference TRBV9 and TRBJ2-5): DSGVTQTPKHLITATGQRVTLRCSPRSGDLSVYWYQQSLDQGLQFLIQYYNGEERAKGNILERFSAQQFPDLHSELNLSSLELGDSALYFCASSVESSAETQYFGPGTRLLVL.